The 21 T cell receptor beta chains below were found in one sample sequenced in a study of identical twins. Each CDR3 protein gets one entry after TCRdb re-called the 5' RACE reads with MiXCR. The sample lists around 280,000 distinct CDR3 sequences; around 8.8% were seen once. The data also belong to a second study, concerning yellow fever vaccine responses in identical twins.

Sequencing was carried out using memory (CD45RO+) T cells sorted from blood. These receptor sequences come from a woman between 18 and 30 years old in good health.

The chain combines TRBV5-1 with TRBJ2-5; tentatively, D is TRBD2 (5 bases). CDR1 and CDR2 (germline): SGHRS, YFSETQ. This CDR3 comprises 15 residues. The ends were cut back, 0 bases at V and 5 bases at J, with 14 bases in the middle. For the CDR3, the DNA is TGCGCCAGCAGCTTGGACATATGGGGAGTGGAGACCCAGTACTTC. This sequence encodes CASSLDIWGVETQYF.

There are a few counts of this clonotype. The chain has TRBV14 and TRBJ2-1; 8 bases are a match to TRBD2. The CDR3 length is 17 residues. Germline CDR1 SGHDN, CDR2 FVKESK. The V and J ends lost 0 bases and 6 bases, in that order; junction bases with no gene match: 10. CDR3: CASSQDRWTSLGNEQFF. CDR3 DNA: TGTGCCAGCAGCCAAGATCGGTGGACTAGCCTCGGCAATGAGCAGTTCTTC.

In this sample, this clonotype turned up a few times. The chain joins TRBV6-4 to TRBJ2-1, with D perhaps TRBD1 (8 bases). V gave up 1 base and J gave up 7 bases, with 11 bases separating them. The CDR3 runs to 14 residues. Germline CDR1 is MRHNA and CDR2 is SNTAGT. CDR3 bases: TGTGCCAGCAGTGACTTACAGGGGGGGAATGAGCAGTTCTTC. Its protein is CASSDLQGGNEQFF.

This clonotype was seen many times. This chain connects TRBV6-1 to TRBJ2-3; D is perhaps TRBD2 (5 bases). Germline CDR1 MNHNS, CDR2 SASEGT. The length of the CDR3 is 14 residues. The V and J ends lost 6 bases and 1 base respectively, with 11 bases between them. The CDR3 loop is CASRRTEGTDTQYF. For the CDR3, the DNA is TGTGCCAGCAGACGGACTGAAGGCACAGATACGCAGTATTTT.

A few counts support this clonotype. One end of the junction does not line up with germline, which may come from a read error. The chain recombines TRBV10-2 with TRBJ2-2, with 9 bases aligning to TRBD2. This CDR3 region has 13 residues. CDR1 is WSHSY, CDR2 SAAADI, per germline. The CDR3 coding sequence is TGCGCCAGCACTGGCGGGAGGGCCGGGGAGCTGCTTTTT. Residues: CASTGGRAGELLF.

This clonotype was recorded at least ten times. The chain carries TRBV15 and TRBJ2-1, with D unclear. This CDR3 has 14 residues. The germline V gene has CDR1 LNHNV and CDR2 YYDKDF (reference sequence). The germline V and J ends were trimmed by 1 base and 4 bases, with 8 bases remaining between them. The CDR3 nucleotides read TGTGCCACCAGCAGAGCCGGTTTGTACAATGAGCAGTTCTTC. Translation gives CATSRAGLYNEQFF.

This clonotype was detected a few times. The J gene is TRBJ2-3, the V gene TRBV3-1; D call uncertain. Trimming stripped 4 bases from V and 4 bases from J, with 12 bases between. Per germline, CDR1 LGHDT and CDR2 YNNKEL (reference sequence). The CDR3 extends over 14 amino acids. The CDR3 reads CASSPNPASDTQYF. The CDR3 DNA follows: TGTGCCAGCAGCCCAAACCCGGCCTCAGATACGCAGTATTTT.

There are many counts of this clonotype. The rearrangement joins TRBV29-1 to TRBJ1-5; D remains ambiguous. Germline CDR1 SQVTM, CDR2 ANQGSEA. Trimming stripped 5 bases from V and 4 bases from J, with 9 bases between. CDR3 length: 12 amino acids. This CDR3 reads CSVKDGNQPQHF. For the CDR3, the DNA is TGCAGCGTTAAGGATGGGAATCAGCCCCAGCATTTT.

This clonotype was seen ten or more times. The chain carries TRBV4-2 and TRBJ2-2; the D is unclear. CDR1 and CDR2 (germline): LGHNA, YNFKEQ. V shed 3 bases and J shed 5 bases, with 4 bases lying between them. This CDR3 contains 12 residues. The CDR3 protein is CASSHRTGELFF. CDR3 DNA sequence: TGTGCCAGCAGCCATCGGACCGGGGAGCTGTTTTTT.

The table lists this clonotype with many counts. V usage is TRBV5-1 and J usage is TRBJ2-5; no clear D. The germline V gene has CDR1 SGHRS and CDR2 YFSETQ. The CDR3 length is 13 residues. V was clipped by 0 bases and J by 5 bases, with 8 bases between them. In DNA, the CDR3 is TGCGCCAGCAGCTTGGTCTACTATGAGACCCAGTACTTC. This translates into CASSLVYYETQYF.

V and J are TRBV10-3 and TRBJ2-1; 8 positions agree with TRBD1. Germline trimming cut 0 bases from V and 3 bases from J; bases unmatched to any gene: 1. The CDR3 is 15 residues long. Germline lookup yields CDR1 ENHRY and CDR2 SYGVKD. CDR3 loop: CAISESGQVYNEQFF. The CDR3, as DNA: TGTGCCATCAGTGAGTCGGGACAGGTCTACAATGAGCAGTTCTTC.

The gene calls are TRBV12-3 or TRBV12-4 and TRBJ2-1; 11 positions agree with TRBD1. Trimming cost V 7 bases and J 10 bases; bases outside gene matches: 9. The CDR3 loop spans 14 amino acids. CDR3 in amino acids: CASTGQGAGTEQFF. In nucleotides, the CDR3 is TGTGCCAGCACCGGACAGGGGGCAGGAACAGAGCAGTTCTTC.

This clonotype has ten or more counts. The chain links TRBV9 to TRBJ2-2; a possible D gene is TRBD1 (7 bases). The CDR3 spans 16 residues. Germline CDR1 reads SGDLS; CDR2 reads YYNGEE. V lost 2 bases, J lost 0 bases, and 11 bases lay in between. CDR3 sequence: CASSVRDSANTGELFF. The CDR3 nucleotides are TGTGCCAGCAGCGTGCGGGACAGCGCGAACACCGGGGAGCTGTTTTTT.

In its sample, this clonotype was seen many times. The chain carries TRBV21-1 and TRBJ2-1; the table's D call of TRBD2 was not tested on the DNA. TRBV21-1 is assigned pseudogene status. The CDR3 length is 16 residues. The CDR3: CASSDPTSGAYNEQFF. The DNA for the CDR3 is TGTGCCAGCAGCGACCCTACTAGCGGGGCCTACAATGAGCAGTTCTTC.

The rearrangement uses TRBV9 and TRBJ1-4, with D unresolved. V lost 0 bases and J lost 6, with 9 bases in between. The germline gives CDR1 SGDLS, CDR2 YYNGEE. This CDR3 comprises 14 residues. The CDR3 loop is CASSVGPVYEKLFF. CDR3 in DNA: TGTGCCAGCAGCGTAGGGCCAGTTTATGAAAAACTGTTTTTT.

This clonotype was counted ten times or more. This chain joins TRBV5-5 and TRBJ1-1; 8 bases are a match to TRBD1. V lost 0 bases, J lost 4 bases, and 11 bases stayed unmatched. This CDR3 is built from 17 residues. Germline loops: CDR1 SGHKS, CDR2 YYEKEE (reference sequence). The CDR3 spells CASSLGFIARGPTEAFF. CDR3 nucleotides: TGTGCCAGCAGCTTGGGCTTTATCGCCAGGGGGCCCACTGAAGCTTTCTTT.

The chain recombines TRBV20-1 with TRBJ2-5, with TRBD2 matching 16 bases. The CDR3 is 17 amino acids. The V gene's germline CDR1 is DFQATT and CDR2 SNEGSKA (reference sequence). After removal of 5 bases from V and 8 bases from J, the junction contained 14 bases not matched to a gene. The DNA of the CDR3 is TGCAGTGCTGTCGGGACTAGCGGGGGGGCGGAGAAGGGCACCCAGTACTTC. Amino acid sequence: CSAVGTSGGAEKGTQYF.

This clonotype was counted ten times or more. The chain combines TRBV5-6 with TRBJ2-6; D possibly corresponds to TRBD2 (6 bases). This CDR3 comprises 15 residues. From germline, CDR1 is SGHDT and CDR2 YYEEEE. With 4 bases removed from V and 3 bases from J, the gap between germline ends came to 11 bases. The CDR3 sequence is CASSRGGVGANVLTF. The CDR3 nucleotides read TGTGCCAGCAGCCGAGGAGGGGTTGGGGCCAACGTCCTGACTTTC.

This sequence joins TRBV7-9 and TRBJ2-7; perhaps TRBD2 as D (5 bases). CDR1 is SEHNR, CDR2 FQNEAQ, per germline (reference sequence). The CDR3 is made up of 13 amino acids. V was trimmed by 5 bases and J by 5 bases, leaving 13 bases between them. CDR3 region: CASSNTGLDEQYF. CDR3 DNA: TGTGCCAGCAGCAATACGGGGTTAGACGAGCAGTACTTC.

This clonotype has a handful of counts. The chain joins TRBV7-7 to TRBJ2-1; D is undetermined. V lost 4 bases, J lost 6 bases, and 10 bases lay in between. This CDR3 comprises 13 residues. Per the germline V gene, CDR1 is SSHAT and CDR2 is FNYEAQ (reference sequence). The CDR3 region has the DNA TGTGCCAGCAGCTCCGACTTGTTCAATGAGCAGTTCTTC. This translates into CASSSDLFNEQFF.

This clonotype was recorded many times. This chain connects TRBV10-3 to TRBJ1-1, with 7 bases that match TRBD1. The CDR3 has 13 amino acids. CDR1 is ENHRY, CDR2 SYGVKD, per germline. V dropped 6 bases and J dropped 3; count of bases not matched to a gene: 4. CDR3 loop: CAISTDRDTEAFF. The DNA of the CDR3 is TGTGCCATCAGCACCGACAGGGACACTGAAGCTTTCTTT.